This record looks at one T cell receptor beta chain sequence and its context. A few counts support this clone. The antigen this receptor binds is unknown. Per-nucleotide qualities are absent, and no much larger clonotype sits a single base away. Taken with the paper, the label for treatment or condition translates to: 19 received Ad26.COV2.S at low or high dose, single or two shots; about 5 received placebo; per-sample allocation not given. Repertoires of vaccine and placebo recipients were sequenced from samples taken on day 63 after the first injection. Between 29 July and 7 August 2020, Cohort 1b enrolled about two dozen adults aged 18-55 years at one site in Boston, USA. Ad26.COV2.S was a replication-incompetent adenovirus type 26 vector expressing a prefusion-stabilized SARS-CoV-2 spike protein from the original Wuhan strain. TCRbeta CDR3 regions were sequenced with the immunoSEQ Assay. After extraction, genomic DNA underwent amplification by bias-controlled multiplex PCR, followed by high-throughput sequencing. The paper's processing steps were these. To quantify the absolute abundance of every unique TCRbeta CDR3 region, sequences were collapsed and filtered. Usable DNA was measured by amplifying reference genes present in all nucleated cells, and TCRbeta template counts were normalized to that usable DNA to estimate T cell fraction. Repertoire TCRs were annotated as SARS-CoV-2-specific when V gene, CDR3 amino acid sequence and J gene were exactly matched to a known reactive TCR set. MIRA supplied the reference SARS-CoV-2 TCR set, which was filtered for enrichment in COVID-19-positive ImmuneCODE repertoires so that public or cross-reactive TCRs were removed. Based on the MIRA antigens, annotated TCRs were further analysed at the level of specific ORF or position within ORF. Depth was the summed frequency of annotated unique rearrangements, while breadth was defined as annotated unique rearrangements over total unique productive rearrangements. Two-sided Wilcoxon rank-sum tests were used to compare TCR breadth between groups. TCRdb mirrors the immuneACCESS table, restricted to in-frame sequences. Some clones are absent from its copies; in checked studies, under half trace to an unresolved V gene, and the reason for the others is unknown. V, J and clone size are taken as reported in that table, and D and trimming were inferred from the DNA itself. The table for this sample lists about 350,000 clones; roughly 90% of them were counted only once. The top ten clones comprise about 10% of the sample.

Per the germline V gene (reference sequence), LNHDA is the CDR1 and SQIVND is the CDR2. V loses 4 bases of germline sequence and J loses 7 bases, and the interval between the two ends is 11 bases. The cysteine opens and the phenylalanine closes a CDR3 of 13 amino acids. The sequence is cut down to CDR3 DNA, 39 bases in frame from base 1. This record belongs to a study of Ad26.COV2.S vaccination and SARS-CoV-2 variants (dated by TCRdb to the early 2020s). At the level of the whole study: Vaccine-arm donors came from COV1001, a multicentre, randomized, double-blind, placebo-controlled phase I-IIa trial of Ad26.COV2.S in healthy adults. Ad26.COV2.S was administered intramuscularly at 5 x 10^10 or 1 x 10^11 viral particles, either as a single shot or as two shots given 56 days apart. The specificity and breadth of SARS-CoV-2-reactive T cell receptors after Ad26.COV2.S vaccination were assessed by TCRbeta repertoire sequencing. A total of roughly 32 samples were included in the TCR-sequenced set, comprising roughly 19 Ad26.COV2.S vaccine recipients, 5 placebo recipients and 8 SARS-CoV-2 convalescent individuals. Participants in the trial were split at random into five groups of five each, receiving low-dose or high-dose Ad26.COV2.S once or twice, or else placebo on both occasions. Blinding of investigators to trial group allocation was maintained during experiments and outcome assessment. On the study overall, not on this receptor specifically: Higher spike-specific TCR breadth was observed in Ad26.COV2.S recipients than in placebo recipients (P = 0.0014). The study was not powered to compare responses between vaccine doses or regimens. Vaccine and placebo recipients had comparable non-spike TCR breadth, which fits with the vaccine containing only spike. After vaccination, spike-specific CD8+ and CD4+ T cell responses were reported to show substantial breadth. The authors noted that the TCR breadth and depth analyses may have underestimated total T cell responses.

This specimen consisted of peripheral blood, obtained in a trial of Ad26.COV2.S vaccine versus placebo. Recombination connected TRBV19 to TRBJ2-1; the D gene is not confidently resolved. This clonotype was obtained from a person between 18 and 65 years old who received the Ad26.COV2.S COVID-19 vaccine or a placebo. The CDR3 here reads CASSRGWWNEQFF. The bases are TGTGCCAGTAGTAGGGGATGGTGGAATGAGCAGTTCTTC.